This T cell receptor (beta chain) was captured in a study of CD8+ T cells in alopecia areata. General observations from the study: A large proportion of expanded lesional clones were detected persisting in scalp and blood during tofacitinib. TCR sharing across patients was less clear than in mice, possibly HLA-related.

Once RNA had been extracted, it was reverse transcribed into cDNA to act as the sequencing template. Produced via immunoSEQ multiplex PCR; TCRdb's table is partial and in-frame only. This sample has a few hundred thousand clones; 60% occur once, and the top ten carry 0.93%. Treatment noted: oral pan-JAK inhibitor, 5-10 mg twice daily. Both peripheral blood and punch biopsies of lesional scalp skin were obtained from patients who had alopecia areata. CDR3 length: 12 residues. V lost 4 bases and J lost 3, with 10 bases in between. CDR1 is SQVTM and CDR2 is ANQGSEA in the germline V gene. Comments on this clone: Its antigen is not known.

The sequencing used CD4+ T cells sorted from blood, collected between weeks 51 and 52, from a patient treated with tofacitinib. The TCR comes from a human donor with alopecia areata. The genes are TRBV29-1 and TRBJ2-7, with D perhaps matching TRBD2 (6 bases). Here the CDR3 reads CSVGRDVYEQYF. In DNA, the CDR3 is TGCAGCGTTGGGCGGGACGTCTACGAGCAGTACTTC.